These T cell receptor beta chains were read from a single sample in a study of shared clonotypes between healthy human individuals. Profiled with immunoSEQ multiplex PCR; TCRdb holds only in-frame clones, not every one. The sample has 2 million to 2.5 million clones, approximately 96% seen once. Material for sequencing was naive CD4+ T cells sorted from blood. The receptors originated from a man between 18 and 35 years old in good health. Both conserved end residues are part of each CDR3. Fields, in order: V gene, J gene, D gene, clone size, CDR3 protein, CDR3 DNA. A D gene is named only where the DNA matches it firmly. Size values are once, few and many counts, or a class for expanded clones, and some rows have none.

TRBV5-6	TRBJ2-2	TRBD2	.	CASSWRLAGNTGELFF	TGTGCCAGCAGCTGGCGACTAGCGGGAAACACCGGGGAGCTGTTTTTT
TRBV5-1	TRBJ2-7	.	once	CASSLEGRSYEQYF	TGCGCCAGCAGCTTGGAGGGGCGCTCCTACGAGCAGTACTTC
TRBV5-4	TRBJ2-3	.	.	CASSVAGHLTDTQYF	TGTGCCAGCAGCGTGGCGGGGCACCTCACAGATACGCAGTATTTT
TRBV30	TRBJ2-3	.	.	CAWGDTQYF	TGTGCCTGGGGAGATACGCAGTATTTT
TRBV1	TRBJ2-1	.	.	CTSSQGPLAGGRDEQFF	TGCACCAGCAGCCAAGGTCCTCTAGCGGGAGGGCGGGATGAGCAGTTCTTC
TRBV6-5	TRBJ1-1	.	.	CASALDSLNTEAFF	TGTGCCAGTGCCCTGGACAGTTTGAACACTGAAGCTTTCTTT
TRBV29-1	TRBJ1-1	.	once	CSVERGGTEAFF	TGCAGCGTTGAAAGGGGGGGGACTGAAGCTTTCTTT
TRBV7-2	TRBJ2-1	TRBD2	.	CASSLKRGLAGTEQFF	TGTGCCAGCAGCTTGAAAAGGGGACTAGCGGGAACTGAGCAGTTCTTC
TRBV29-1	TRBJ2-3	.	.	CSVAPKGADTQYF	TGCAGCGTTGCCCCAAAAGGGGCAGATACGCAGTATTTT
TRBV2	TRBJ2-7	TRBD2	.	CASRSGTSGGEQYF	TGTGCCAGCAGATCCGGGACTAGCGGGGGCGAGCAGTACTTC
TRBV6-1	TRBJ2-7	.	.	CASSEERIPSGSTFF	TGTGCCAGCAGTGAAGAGAGGATCCCGTCCGGATCAACCTTCTTC
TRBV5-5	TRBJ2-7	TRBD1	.	CASSQRQGPGEQYF	TGTGCCAGCAGCCAGCGACAGGGCCCAGGGGAGCAGTACTTC
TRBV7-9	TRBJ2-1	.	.	CASSSAPYNEQFF	TGTGCCAGCAGCTCCGCCCCCTACAATGAGCAGTTCTTC
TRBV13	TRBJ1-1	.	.	CASSLNRNTEAFF	TGTGCCAGCAGCTTAAACAGAAACACTGAAGCTTTCTTT
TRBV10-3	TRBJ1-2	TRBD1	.	CASAGQANYGYTF	TGTGCCAGCGCGGGACAGGCCAACTATGGCTACACCTTC
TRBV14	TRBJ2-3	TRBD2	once	CASSPGLAGSDTQYF	TGTGCCAGCAGCCCCGGTCTAGCGGGGTCAGATACGCAGTATTTT
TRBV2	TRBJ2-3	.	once	CASRRGGTDTQYF	TGTGCCAGCAGGCGCGGGGGCACAGATACGCAGTATTTT
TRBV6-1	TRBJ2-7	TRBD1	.	CASISGTGFKEQYF	TGTGCCAGCATTTCCGGGACAGGGTTCAAGGAGCAGTACTTC
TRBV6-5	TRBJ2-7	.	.	CASSRPGRPYEQYF	TGTGCCAGCAGCCGACCGGGACGGCCCTACGAGCAGTACTTC
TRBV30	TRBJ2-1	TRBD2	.	CAWSLPGGRYGGNEQFF	TGTGCCTGGAGCCTTCCTGGCGGGAGGTACGGAGGCAATGAGCAGTTCTTC
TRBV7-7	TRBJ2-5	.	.	CASSLEGGAQYF	TGTGCTAGCAGCTTAGAGGGGGGGGCCCAGTACTTC
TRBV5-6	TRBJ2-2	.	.	CASSVEGAANTGELFF	TGTGCCAGCAGCGTGGAAGGGGCCGCGAACACCGGGGAGCTGTTTTTT
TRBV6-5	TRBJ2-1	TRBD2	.	CASSALAGYNEQFF	TGTGCCAGCAGTGCCCTAGCGGGTTACAATGAGCAGTTCTTC
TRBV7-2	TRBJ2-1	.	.	CASSSDWGHEQFF	TGTGCCAGCAGTTCTGACTGGGGCCATGAGCAGTTCTTC
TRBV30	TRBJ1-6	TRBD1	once	CAWSEDRGQNSPLHF	TGTGCCTGGAGTGAAGACAGGGGGCAGAATTCACCCCTCCACTTT
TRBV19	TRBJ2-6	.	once	CASNAGSSGANVLTF	TGTGCCAGCAACGCAGGGTCCTCTGGGGCCAACGTCCTGACTTTC
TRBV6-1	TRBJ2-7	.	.	CANGGGSPLVEQYF	TGTGCCAACGGTGGGGGTTCTCCCCTCGTCGAGCAGTACTTC
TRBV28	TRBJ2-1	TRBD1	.	CASSPHRGQGPSSYNEQFF	TGTGCCAGCAGCCCTCATCGGGGACAGGGTCCGAGCTCCTACAATGAGCAGTTCTTC
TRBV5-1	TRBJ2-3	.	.	CASSLGAGVDTQYF	TGCGCCAGCAGCTTGGGGGCAGGGGTAGATACGCAGTATTTT
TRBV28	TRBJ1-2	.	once	CASSKPWHREFYGYTF	TGTGCCAGCAGCAAACCGTGGCATAGAGAGTTCTATGGCTACACCTTC
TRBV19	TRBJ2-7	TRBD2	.	CASSPRLAGSYEQYF	TGTGCCAGTAGTCCCCGACTAGCGGGGTCCTACGAGCAGTACTTC
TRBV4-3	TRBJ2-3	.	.	CASSPISGRTDTQYF	TGCGCCAGCAGCCCTATCAGCGGGCGCACAGATACGCAGTATTTT
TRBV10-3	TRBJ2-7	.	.	CAISVGAYEQYF	TGTGCCATCAGTGTGGGGGCCTACGAGCAGTACTTC
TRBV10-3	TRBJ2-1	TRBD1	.	CAISSGGQGSRNEQFF	TGTGCCATCAGCTCGGGGGGACAGGGGTCACGGAATGAGCAGTTCTTC
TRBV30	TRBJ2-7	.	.	CAWSVGPGRQYF	TGTGCCTGGAGTGTAGGCCCGGGGAGGCAGTACTTC
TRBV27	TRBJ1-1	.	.	CASSRTANTEAFF	TGTGCCAGCAGTCGAACTGCTAACACTGAAGCTTTCTTT
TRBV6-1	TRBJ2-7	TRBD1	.	CASRTGQGIYEQYF	TGTGCCAGCAGGACGGGACAGGGAATCTACGAGCAGTACTTC
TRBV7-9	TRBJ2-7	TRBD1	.	CASSLDGQGAYEQYF	TGTGCCAGCAGCTTAGACGGACAGGGGGCCTACGAGCAGTACTTC
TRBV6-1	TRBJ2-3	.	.	CASSEEGGALNTQYF	TGTGCCAGCAGTGAAGAGGGGGGAGCCCTAAATACGCAGTATTTT
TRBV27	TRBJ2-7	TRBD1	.	CASSIRDRSLYEQYF	TGTGCCAGCAGTATACGGGACAGGAGCCTCTACGAGCAGTACTTC
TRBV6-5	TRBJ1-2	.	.	CASSYSRYGTYGYTF	TGTGCCAGCAGTTACTCGAGGTATGGGACGTATGGCTACACCTTC
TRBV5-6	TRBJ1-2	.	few	CASRINLDYGYTF	TGTGCCAGCAGAATAAACCTAGACTATGGCTACACCTTC
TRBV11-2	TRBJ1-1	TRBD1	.	CASSLSGTGNTEAFF	TGTGCCAGCAGCTTATCCGGGACAGGGAACACTGAAGCTTTCTTT
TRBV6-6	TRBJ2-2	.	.	CASIPSANTGELFF	TGTGCCAGCATACCCAGCGCGAACACCGGGGAGCTGTTTTTT
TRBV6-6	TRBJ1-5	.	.	CASRTTDRENQPQHF	TGTGCCAGTCGCACCACGGACAGAGAGAATCAGCCCCAGCATTTT
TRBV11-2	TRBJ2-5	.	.	CASSLGLPQETQYF	TGTGCCAGCAGCTTAGGCCTGCCACAAGAGACCCAGTACTTC
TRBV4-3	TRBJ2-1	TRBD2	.	CASSPGLAGYNEQFF	TGCGCCAGCAGCCCAGGACTAGCGGGATACAATGAGCAGTTCTTC
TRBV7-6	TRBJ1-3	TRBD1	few	CASSPRGGGSSGNTIYF	TGTGCCAGCAGTCCCCGAGGGGGCGGCAGCTCTGGAAACACCATATATTTT
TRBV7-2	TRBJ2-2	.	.	CASSLAQGSGELFF	TGTGCCAGCAGCTTAGCGCAGGGTAGCGGGGAGCTGTTTTTT
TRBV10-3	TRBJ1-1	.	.	CAISDSVNTEAFF	TGTGCCATCAGTGACAGCGTGAACACTGAAGCTTTCTTT
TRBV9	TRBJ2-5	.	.	CASSVGSEKETQYF	TGTGCCAGCAGCGTGGGGAGCGAGAAAGAGACCCAGTACTTC